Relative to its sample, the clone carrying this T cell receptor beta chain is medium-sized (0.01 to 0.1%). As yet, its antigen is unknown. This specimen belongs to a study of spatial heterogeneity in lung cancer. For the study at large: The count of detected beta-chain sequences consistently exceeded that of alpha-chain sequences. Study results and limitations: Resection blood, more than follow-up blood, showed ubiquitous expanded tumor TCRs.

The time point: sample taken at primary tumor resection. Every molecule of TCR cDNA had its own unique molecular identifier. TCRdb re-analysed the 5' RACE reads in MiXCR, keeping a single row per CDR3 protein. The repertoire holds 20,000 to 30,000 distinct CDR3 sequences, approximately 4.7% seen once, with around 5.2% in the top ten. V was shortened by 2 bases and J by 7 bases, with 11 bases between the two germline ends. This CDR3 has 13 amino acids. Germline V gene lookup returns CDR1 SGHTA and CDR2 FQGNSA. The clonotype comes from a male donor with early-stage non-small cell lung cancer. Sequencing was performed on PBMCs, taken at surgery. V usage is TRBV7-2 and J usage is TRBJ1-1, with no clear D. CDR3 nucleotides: TGTGCCAGCAGCTTACGGGAGAATAGTGAAGCTTTCTTT. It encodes CASSLRENSEAFF.